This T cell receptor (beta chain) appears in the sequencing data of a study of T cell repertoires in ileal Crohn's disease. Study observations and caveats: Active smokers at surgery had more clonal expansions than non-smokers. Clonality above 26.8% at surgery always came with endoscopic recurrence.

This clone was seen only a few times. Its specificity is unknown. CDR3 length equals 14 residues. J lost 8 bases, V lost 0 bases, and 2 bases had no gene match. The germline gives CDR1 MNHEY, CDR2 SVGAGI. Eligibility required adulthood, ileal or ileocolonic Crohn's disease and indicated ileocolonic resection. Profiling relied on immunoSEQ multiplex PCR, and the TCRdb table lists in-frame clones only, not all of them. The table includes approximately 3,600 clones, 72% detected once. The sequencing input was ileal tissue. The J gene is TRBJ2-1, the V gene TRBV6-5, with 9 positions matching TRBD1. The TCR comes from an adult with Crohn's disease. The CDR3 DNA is TGTGCCAGCAGTTACTCGACAGGGGGGTATGAGCAGTTCTTC. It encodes CASSYSTGGYEQFF.